One and the same sample provided the 9 T cell receptor beta chains below, sequenced in a study of PD-1 blockade in classical Hodgkin lymphoma. Sequencing used immunoSEQ multiplex PCR; TCRdb keeps in-frame clones, though not all of them. The sample lists 23,000 or so clones; 81% were seen once. As to time point: cycle 4 day 1 (C4D1), after 6 weeks of nivolumab. Every patient had relapsed following autologous stem cell transplantation, and cohorts differed in brentuximab vedotin exposure. Sequencing was performed on peripheral blood mononuclear cells (PBMCs), taken before the fourth cycle of nivolumab. Receptors originate from a human donor with classical Hodgkin lymphoma.

This sequence joins TRBV7-3 and TRBJ2-5; D is possibly TRBD1 (6 bases). CDR3 length equals 14 residues. In germline, CDR1 is SGHTA, CDR2 FQGTGA. Trimming shortened V by 4 bases and J by 7 bases, and 16 bases separated the two germline ends. CDR3: CASSSAPGVGTQYF. CDR3 sequence (DNA): TGTGCCAGCAGCTCCGCCCCAGGGGTGGGGACCCAGTACTTC.

The chain has TRBV9 and TRBJ1-5; D call uncertain. Trimming pared 4 bases from V and 1 base from J, leaving 9 bases between. This CDR3 contains 14 residues. CDR1 SGDLS and CDR2 YYNGEE come from the germline V gene. The CDR3 loop is CASSLGWSNQPQHF. DNA for the CDR3: TGTGCCAGCAGCCTAGGATGGAGCAATCAGCCCCAGCATTTT.

The V gene is TRBV2, the J gene TRBJ1-5; 10 bases are shared with TRBD1. Trimming at V came to 6 bases and at J to 6 bases, leaving 2 bases not matched to a gene. The CDR3 runs to 13 residues. The V gene's germline CDR1 is SNHLY and CDR2 FYNNEI. CDR3 nucleotide sequence: TGTGCCAGCAGGACAGGGGGCTTTCAGCCCCAGCATTTT. This codes for CASRTGGFQPQHF.

This clone occurred a few times. The chain employs TRBV2 and TRBJ1-2, with D uncertain. CDR1 is SNHLY, CDR2 FYNNEI, per germline. The V and J ends lost 11 bases and 0 bases respectively, with 13 bases between them. The CDR3 runs to 13 residues. The CDR3 loop is CALLSGANYGYTF. The DNA of the CDR3 is TGTGCCCTACTGTCTGGAGCTAACTATGGCTACACCTTC.

This clone was detected a few times. V and J are TRBV27 and TRBJ1-3; D remains ambiguous. The CDR3 is made up of 14 amino acids. Per the germline V gene, CDR1 is MNHEY and CDR2 is SMNVEV (reference sequence). Deletions cut 9 bases from V and 0 bases from J, with 12 bases between. Here the CDR3 DNA reads TGTGCCAGTTGGTCCCAGACCTCTGGAAACACCATATATTTT. This codes for CASWSQTSGNTIYF.

This chain joins TRBV4-2 and TRBJ2-3; no firm D call. Germline V gene lookup returns CDR1 LGHNA and CDR2 YNFKEQ. V was pared by 4 bases and J by 0 bases, with 2 bases between. This CDR3 comprises 12 residues. Written as DNA, the CDR3 is TGTGCCAGCAGCCGTAGCACAGATACGCAGTATTTT. It is translated as CASSRSTDTQYF.

The chain links TRBV9 to TRBJ1-1; D is perhaps TRBD1 (6 bases). Germline assignment: CDR1 SGDLS and CDR2 YYNGEE. V was trimmed by 1 base and J by 0 bases, leaving 7 bases between them. The CDR3 length is 14 residues. The DNA for the CDR3 is TGTGCCAGCAGCGTAAACAGGGTGAACACTGAAGCTTTCTTT. It yields the protein CASSVNRVNTEAFF.

This sequence joins TRBV9 and TRBJ2-7; 7 bases match TRBD2. In germline, CDR1 is SGDLS, CDR2 YYNGEE. Trimming removed 3 bases from V and 3 bases from J; junction bases left unmatched: 15. The CDR3 is 17 amino acids. The CDR3 reads CASSAEGGAGEGYEQYF. Written as DNA, the CDR3 is TGTGCCAGCAGCGCCGAGGGAGGGGCGGGAGAGGGCTACGAGCAGTACTTC.

The gene calls are TRBV4-1 and TRBJ2-3; 12 positions match TRBD2. V trimming: 1 base; J trimming: 6 bases; junction bases outside the gene matches: 5. Germline V CDR1 and CDR2: MGHRA, YSYEKL. The CDR3 covers 16 residues. The CDR3 region is CASSQGTSGVWDTQYF. The DNA of the CDR3 is TGCGCCAGCAGCCAAGGGACTAGCGGGGTTTGGGATACGCAGTATTTT.